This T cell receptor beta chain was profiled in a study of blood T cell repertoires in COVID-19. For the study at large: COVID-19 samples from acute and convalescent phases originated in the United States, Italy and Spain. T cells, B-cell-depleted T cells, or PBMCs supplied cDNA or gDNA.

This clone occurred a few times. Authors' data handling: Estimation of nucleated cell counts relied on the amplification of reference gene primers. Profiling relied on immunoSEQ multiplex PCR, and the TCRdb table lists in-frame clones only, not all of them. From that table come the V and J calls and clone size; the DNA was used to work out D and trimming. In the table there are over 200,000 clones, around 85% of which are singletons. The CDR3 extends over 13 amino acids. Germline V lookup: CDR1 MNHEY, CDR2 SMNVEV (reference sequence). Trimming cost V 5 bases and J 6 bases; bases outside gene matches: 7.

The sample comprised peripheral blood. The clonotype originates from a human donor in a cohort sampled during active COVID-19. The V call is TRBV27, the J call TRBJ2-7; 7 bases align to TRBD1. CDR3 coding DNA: TGTGCCAGCAGTGTGAGACAGGGTCCCGAGCAGTACTTC. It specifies CASSVRQGPEQYF.